Sequencing of this TCR beta chain was carried out in a study of post-analysis software for immune sequencing data. Study outcomes and limitations: Patients showed TRBV5-6, TRBV5-1 and TRBV20-1 among a few TRBV segments more frequent than in controls. F-measure co-clustering was strong for batch-matched samples. Significantly lower normalized Chao1 diversity was seen in multiple sclerosis patients than in controls.

The TCR beta cDNA libraries carried unique molecular identifiers. The source material, roughly 0.9 to 11 million T cells, gave rise to 500,000 or so cDNA molecules. TCRdb re-called the PCR reads through MiXCR, storing one row per CDR3 protein. The sample holds hundreds of thousands of distinct CDR3 sequences; 25% to 30% are singletons and the top ten take roughly 0.54%. The germline V gene has CDR1 DFQATT and CDR2 SNEGSKA (reference sequence). The CDR3 is 12 amino acids. Concerning this clonotype: Its matching antigen is unknown.

Source material: blood. The TCR was taken from a girl aged 5 to 17 with multiple sclerosis. This sequence joins TRBV20-1 and TRBJ2-7; tentative D call: TRBD2 (6 bases). The closer fit of TRBJ2-5 to the DNA end suggests the J call may be wrong. The CDR3 DNA follows: TGCAGTGCTAGGCGGGGCGTAGAGACCCAGTACTTC. This encodes CSARRGVETQYF.